This TCR beta chain derives from a study of beta chain features in type 1 diabetes. Study details: Cell yields, gender and age were similar in healthy donors and patients.

This clone has more than one count but fewer than ten. Its target is not known. General study results and limits: Moderate yet significant TCRB CDR3 shortening was seen in Type 1 diabetes patients in all four CD4+ subsets. Any HLA effect on TCRB rearrangement was left unresolved by small sub-analyses.

The CDR3 spans 15 residues. From germline, CDR1 is SGHRS and CDR2 YFSETQ. V lost 5 bases and J lost 6, with 17 bases in between. Reverse transcribing all isolated RNA meant expressed TCRB transcripts were sequenced. TCRdb keeps only in-frame clones here, not all; method: immunoSEQ multiplex PCR. The sample holds 150,000 to 200,000 clones, 7% to 9% seen once. Averaging around 120 mL, one heparinised blood draw was given by each donor. CD45RO/CCR7/CD25/CD127/CD95/CD27 staining was used to isolate CD4+ naive, central memory, regulatory and stem cell-like memory cells by sorting. The specimen was central memory CD4+ T cells from blood. The receptor was derived from a man younger than 35 with type 1 diabetes. The rearrangement joins TRBV5-1 to TRBJ1-4; tentatively, D is TRBD1 (6 bases). The CDR3 loop reads CASSLEGQPHEKLFF. Here the CDR3 DNA reads TGCGCCAGCAGTTTAGAAGGACAGCCTCATGAAAAACTGTTTTTT.